Listed below are T cell receptor beta chains from one sample, sequenced in a study of T cell repertoires in cytomegalovirus infection. TCRdb reprocessed the reads via MiXCR and lists one record per CDR3 protein. The data contain approximately 260,000 distinct CDR3 sequences, approximately 15% of them singletons. The sample consisted of CD8+ T cells from PBMCs. The receptors stem from a human donor in good health (CMV status not recorded). Some clones in this sample may be carry-over from other donors' samples. CDR3s include the opening cysteine and the closing phenylalanine or tryptophan. D genes are given only for firm matches. Size tells how often a clone was seen (once, few, many) or the class of an expanded clone, and some rows leave it out.

>TRBJ1-5|TRBV6-6|-|-
CASSYQNREWDQPQHF
TGTGCCAGCAGTTACCAGAACAGGGAGTGGGATCAGCCCCAGCATTTT
>TRBJ1-1|TRBV4-1|many|-
CASSQDGGGTEAFF
TGCGCCAGCAGCCAAGATGGGGGAGGCACTGAAGCTTTCTTT
>TRBJ2-7|TRBV7-2|many|TRBD1
CASSKDRDPIYEQYF
TGTGCCAGCAGTAAAGACAGGGACCCAATCTACGAGCAGTACTTC
>TRBJ2-4|TRBV7-2|many|TRBD1
CASSLGGTGQGIQYF
TGTGCCAGCAGCTTAGGAGGGACAGGGCAGGGCATTCAGTACTTC
>TRBJ2-7|TRBV7-9|few|TRBD2
CASSLAGLADSYEQYF
TGTGCCAGCAGCTTAGCTGGACTAGCGGACTCCTACGAGCAGTACTTC
>TRBJ1-1|TRBV9|few|TRBD1
CASSVEGQGEAFF
TGTGCCAGCAGCGTAGAGGGACAGGGTGAAGCTTTCTTT
>TRBJ2-3|TRBV6-2/TRBV6-3|-|TRBD2
CASSHLYRGSGRTDTQYF
TGTGCCAGCAGTCACCTTTATCGGGGTAGCGGGCGTACAGATACGCAGTATTTT
>TRBJ1-2|TRBV25-1|-|-
CASSEAALYGYTF
TGTGCCAGCAGTGAAGCAGCCCTCTATGGCTACACCTTC
>TRBJ1-1|TRBV28|-|-
CASSPWGIMNTEAFF
TGTGCCAGCAGTCCTTGGGGTATTATGAACACTGAAGCTTTCTTT
>TRBJ2-2|TRBV12-3/TRBV12-4|few|TRBD1
CASSYPGTGDNLFTGELFF
TGTGCCAGCAGTTACCCCGGGACAGGGGATAATCTATTCACCGGGGAGCTGTTTTTT
>TRBJ2-7|TRBV7-6|few|-
CASSGPDRPYEQYF
TGTGCCAGCAGCGGACCAGACAGACCCTACGAGCAGTACTTC
>TRBJ2-5|TRBV4-1|few|-
CASSQDWAGQETQYF
TGCGCCAGCAGCCAAGATTGGGCAGGTCAAGAGACCCAGTACTTC
>TRBJ1-3|TRBV15|-|-
CATSKQSLVDTIYF
TGTGCCACCAGCAAGCAATCTCTAGTGGACACCATATATTTT
>TRBJ2-1|TRBV2|-|TRBD1
CAIVRGYEQFF
TGTGCCATCGTCAGGGGGTATGAGCAGTTCTTC